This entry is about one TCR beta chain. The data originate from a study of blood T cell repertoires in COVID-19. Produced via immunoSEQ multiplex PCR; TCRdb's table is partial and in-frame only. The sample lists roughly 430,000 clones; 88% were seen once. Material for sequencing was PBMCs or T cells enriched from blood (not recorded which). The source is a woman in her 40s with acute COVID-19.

The CDR3 DNA follows: TGTGCCAGTAGTATTGCCCCGGGGAGCGACGAGCAGTACTTC. Translation gives CASSIAPGSDEQYF. The chain uses TRBV19 and TRBJ2-7; possible D gene TRBD2, 5 bases. CDR1 and CDR2 (germline): LNHDA, SQIVND (reference sequence). Trimming took 3 bases from V and 5 from J, leaving 14 bases between them. This CDR3 has 14 amino acids.